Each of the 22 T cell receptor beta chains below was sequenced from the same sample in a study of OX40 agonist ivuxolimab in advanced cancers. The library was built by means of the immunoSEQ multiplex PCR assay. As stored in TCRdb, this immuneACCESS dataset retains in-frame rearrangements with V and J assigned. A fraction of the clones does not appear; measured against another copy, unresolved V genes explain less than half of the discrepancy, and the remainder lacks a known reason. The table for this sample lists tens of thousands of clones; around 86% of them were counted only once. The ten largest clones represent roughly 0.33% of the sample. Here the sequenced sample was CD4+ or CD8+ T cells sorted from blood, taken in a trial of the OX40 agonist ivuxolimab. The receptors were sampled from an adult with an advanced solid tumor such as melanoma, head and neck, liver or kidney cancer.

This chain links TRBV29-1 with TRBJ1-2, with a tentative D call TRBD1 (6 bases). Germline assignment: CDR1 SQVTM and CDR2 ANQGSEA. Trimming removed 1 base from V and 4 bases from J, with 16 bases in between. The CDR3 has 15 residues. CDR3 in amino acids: CSVEAGGSLTYGYTF. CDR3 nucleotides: TGCAGCGTTGAAGCTGGGGGCAGCCTCACCTATGGCTACACCTTC.

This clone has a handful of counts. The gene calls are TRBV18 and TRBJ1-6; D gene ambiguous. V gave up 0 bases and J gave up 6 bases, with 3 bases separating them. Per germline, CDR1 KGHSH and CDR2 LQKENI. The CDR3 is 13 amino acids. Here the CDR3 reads CASSPPSNSPLHF. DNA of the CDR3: TGTGCCAGCTCACCACCTTCTAATTCACCCCTCCACTTT.

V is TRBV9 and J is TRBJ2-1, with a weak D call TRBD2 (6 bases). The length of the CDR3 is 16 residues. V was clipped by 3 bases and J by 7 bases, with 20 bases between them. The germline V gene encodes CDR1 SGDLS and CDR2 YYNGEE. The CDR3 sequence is CASSAERASVGNEQFF. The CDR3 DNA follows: TGTGCCAGCAGCGCGGAAAGGGCTAGCGTAGGTAATGAGCAGTTCTTC.

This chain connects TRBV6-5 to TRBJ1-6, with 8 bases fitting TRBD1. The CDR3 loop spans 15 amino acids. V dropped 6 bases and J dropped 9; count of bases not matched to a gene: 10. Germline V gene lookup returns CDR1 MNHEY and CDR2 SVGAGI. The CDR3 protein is CASRQDRVVFSPLHF. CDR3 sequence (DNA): TGTGCCAGCAGGCAGGACAGGGTGGTTTTTTCACCCCTCCACTTT.

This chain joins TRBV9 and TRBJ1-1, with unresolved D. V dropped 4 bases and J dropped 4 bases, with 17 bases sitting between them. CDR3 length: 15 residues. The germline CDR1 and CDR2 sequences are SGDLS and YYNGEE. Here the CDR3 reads CASSPRDNPSTEAFF. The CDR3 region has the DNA TGTGCCAGCAGCCCGAGGGATAACCCCTCCACTGAAGCTTTCTTT.

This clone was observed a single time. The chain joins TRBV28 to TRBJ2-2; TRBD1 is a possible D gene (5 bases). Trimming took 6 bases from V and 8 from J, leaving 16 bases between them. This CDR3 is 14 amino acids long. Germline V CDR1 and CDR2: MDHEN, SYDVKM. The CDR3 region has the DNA TGTGCCAGCAGACGGCAGGGTGGGTTTGGGGAGCTGTTTTTT. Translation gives CASRRQGGFGELFF.

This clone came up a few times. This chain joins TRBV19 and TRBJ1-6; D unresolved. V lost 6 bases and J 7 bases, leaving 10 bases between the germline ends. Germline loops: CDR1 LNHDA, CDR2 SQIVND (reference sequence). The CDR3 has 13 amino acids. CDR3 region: CASRGPRNSPLHF. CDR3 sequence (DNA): TGTGCCAGTAGAGGTCCAAGGAATTCACCCCTCCACTTT.

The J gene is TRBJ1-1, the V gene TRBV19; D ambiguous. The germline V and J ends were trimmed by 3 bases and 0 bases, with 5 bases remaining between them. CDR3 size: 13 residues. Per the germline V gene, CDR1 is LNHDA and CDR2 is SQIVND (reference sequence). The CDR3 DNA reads TGTGCCAGTAGTATCATGGTGAACACTGAAGCTTTCTTT. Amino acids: CASSIMVNTEAFF.

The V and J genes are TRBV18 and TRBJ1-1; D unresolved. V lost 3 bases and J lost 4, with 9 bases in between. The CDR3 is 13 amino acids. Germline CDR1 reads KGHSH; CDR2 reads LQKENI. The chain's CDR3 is CASSPNQRTEAFF. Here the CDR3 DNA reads TGTGCCAGCTCACCTAATCAGCGCACTGAAGCTTTCTTT.

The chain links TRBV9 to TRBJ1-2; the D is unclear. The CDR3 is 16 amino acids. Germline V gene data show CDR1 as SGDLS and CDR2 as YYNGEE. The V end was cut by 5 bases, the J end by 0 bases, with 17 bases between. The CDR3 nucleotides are TGTGCCAGCAGGCCCCTGGGATCTCTCTCTAACTATGGCTACACCTTC. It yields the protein CASRPLGSLSNYGYTF.

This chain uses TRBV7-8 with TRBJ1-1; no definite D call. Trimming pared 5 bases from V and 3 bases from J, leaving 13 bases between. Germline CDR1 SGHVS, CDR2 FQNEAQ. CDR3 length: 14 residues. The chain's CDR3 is CASSPSHAYTEAFF. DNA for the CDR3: TGTGCCAGCAGCCCCTCTCACGCTTACACTGAAGCTTTCTTT.

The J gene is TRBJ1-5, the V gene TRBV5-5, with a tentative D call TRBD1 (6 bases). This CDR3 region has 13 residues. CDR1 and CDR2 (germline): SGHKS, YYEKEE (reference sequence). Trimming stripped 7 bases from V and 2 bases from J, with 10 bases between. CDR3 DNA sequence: TGTGCCAGCCGGGCAGGGGGCAATCAGCCCCAGCATTTT. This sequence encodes CASRAGGNQPQHF.

CDR3 DNA: TGTGCCAGCAACCCAGGGGGCTCAGGCTATGGCTACACCTTC. Its protein is CASNPGGSGYGYTF. The rearrangement links TRBV14 to TRBJ1-2; 8 nucleotides line up with TRBD1. Germline V gene data show CDR1 as SGHDN and CDR2 as FVKESK. After removal of 7 bases from V and 4 bases from J, the junction contained 8 bases not matched to a gene. The CDR3 consists of 14 residues.

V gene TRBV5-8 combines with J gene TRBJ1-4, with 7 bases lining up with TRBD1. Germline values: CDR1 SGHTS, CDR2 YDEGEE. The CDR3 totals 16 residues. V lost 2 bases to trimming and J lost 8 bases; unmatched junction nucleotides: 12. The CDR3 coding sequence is TGTGCCAGCAGCTTATTTTACACAGGGGATGGGGAAAAACTGTTTTTT. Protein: CASSLFYTGDGEKLFF.

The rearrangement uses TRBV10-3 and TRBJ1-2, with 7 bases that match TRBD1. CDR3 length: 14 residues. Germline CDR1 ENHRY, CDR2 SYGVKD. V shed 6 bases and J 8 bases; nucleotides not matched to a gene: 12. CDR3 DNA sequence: TGTGCCATCAGGGCTCAGGGGGGATTGGGAGGCTACACCTTC. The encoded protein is CAIRAQGGLGGYTF.

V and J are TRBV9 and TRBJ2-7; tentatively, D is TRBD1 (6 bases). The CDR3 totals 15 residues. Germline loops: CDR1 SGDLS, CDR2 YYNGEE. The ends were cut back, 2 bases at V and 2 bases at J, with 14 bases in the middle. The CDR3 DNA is TGTGCCAGCAGCGTCAGGGGTGGGGATCCCTACGAGCAGTACTTC. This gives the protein CASSVRGGDPYEQYF.

This CDR3 reads CASTAGHSGNTIYF. The CDR3 coding sequence is TGTGCCAGTACCGCAGGACACTCTGGAAACACCATATATTTT. The gene calls are TRBV19 and TRBJ1-3, with D maybe TRBD1 (5 bases). Germline CDR1 and CDR2: LNHDA and SQIVND (reference sequence). The V end was cut by 7 bases, the J end by 0 bases, with 10 bases between. This CDR3 contains 14 residues. The variable domain in full, completed from reference TRBV19 and TRBJ1-3, reads DGGITQSPKYLFRKEGQNVTLSCEQNLNHDAMYWYRQDPGQGLRLIYYSQIVNDFQKGDIAEGYSVSREKKESFPLTVTSAQKNPTAFYLCASTAGHSGNTIYFGEGSWLTVV.

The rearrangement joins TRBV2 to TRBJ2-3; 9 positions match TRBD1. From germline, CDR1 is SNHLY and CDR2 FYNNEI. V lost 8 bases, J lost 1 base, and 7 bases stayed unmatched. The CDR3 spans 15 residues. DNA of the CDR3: TGTGCCAGCGGCGGACAGGGGTCAGGCACAGATACGCAGTATTTT. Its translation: CASGGQGSGTDTQYF. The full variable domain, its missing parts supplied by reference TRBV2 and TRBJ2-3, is EPEVTQTPSHQVTQMGQEVILRCVPISNHLYFYWYRQILGQKVEFLVSFYNNEISEKSEIFDDQFSVERPDGSNFTLKIRSTKLEDSAMYFCASGGQGSGTDTQYFGPGTRLTVL.

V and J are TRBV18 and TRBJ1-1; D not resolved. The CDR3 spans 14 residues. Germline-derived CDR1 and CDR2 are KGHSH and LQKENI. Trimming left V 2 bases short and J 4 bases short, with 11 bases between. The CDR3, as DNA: TGTGCCAGCTCACCAGCCAGTTGGGGCACTGAAGCTTTCTTT. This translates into CASSPASWGTEAFF.

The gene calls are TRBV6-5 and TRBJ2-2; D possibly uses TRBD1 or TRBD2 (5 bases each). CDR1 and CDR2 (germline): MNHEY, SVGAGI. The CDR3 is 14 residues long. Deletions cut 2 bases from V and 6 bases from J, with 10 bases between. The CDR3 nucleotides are TGTGCCAGCAGTTACCCGGGGCTTGCCGGGGAGCTGTTTTTT. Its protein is CASSYPGLAGELFF.

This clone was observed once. CDR3 sequence (DNA): TGTGCCAGCAGCCAAGGGGGAGAGGGCTCCTATGGCTACACCTTC. This codes for CASSQGGEGSYGYTF. This sequence joins TRBV7-2 and TRBJ1-2; weak D call: TRBD1 (6 bases). The CDR3 totals 15 residues. In germline, CDR1 is SGHTA, CDR2 FQGNSA. Trimming took 5 bases from V and 4 from J, leaving 17 bases between them.

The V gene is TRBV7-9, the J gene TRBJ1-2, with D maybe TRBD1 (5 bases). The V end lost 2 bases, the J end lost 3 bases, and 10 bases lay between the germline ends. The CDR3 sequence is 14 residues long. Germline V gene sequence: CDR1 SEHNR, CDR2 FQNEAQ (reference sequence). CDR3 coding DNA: TGTGCCAGCAGCTTATCTGGGACTTACTATGGCTACACCTTC. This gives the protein CASSLSGTYYGYTF.